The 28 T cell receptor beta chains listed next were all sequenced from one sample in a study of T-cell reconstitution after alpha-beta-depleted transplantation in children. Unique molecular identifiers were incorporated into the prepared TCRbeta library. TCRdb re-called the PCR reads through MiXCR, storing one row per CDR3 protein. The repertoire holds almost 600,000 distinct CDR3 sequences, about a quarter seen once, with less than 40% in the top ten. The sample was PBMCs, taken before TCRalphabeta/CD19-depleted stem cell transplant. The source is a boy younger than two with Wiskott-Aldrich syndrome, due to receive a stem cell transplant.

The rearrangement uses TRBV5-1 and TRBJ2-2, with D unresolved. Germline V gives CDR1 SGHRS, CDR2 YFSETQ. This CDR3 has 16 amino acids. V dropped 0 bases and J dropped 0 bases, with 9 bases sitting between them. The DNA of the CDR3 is TGCGCCAGCAGCTTGGAAGCAATCCCGAACACCGGGGAGCTGTTTTTT. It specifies CASSLEAIPNTGELFF. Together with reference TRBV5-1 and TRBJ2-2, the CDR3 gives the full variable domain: KAGVTQTPRYLIKTRGQQVTLSCSPISGHRSVSWYQQTPGQGLQFLFEYFSETQRNKGNFPGRFSGRQFSNSRSEMNVSTLELGDSALYLCASSLEAIPNTGELFFGEGSRLTVL.

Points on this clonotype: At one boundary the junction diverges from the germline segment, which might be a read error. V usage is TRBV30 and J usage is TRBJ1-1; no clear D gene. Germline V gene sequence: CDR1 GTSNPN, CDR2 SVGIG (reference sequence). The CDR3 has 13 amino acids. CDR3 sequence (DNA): TGTGCCGGGATTACTGGGGTTCGGACTGAACCTTTCTTT. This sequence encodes CAGITGVRTEPFF.

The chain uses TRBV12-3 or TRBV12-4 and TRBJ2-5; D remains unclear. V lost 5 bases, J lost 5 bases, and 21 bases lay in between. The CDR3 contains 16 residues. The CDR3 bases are TGTGCCAGCAGTCCGATCATTACAATCAGTGTGGAGACCCAGTACTTC. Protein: CASSPIITISVETQYF.

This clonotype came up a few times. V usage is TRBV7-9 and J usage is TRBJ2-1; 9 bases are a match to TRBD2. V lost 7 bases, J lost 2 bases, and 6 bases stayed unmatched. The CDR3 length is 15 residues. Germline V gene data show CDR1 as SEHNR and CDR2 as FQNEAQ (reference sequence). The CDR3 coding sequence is TGTGCCAGCATGCGACTAGCGGAGACCTACAATGAGCAGTTCTTC. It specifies CASMRLAETYNEQFF.

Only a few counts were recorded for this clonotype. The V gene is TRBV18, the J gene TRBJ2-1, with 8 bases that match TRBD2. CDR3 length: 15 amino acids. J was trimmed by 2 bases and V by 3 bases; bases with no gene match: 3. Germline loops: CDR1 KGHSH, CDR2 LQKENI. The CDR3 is CASSPRGGAYNEQFF. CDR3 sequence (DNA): TGTGCCAGCTCACCTCGGGGGGGTGCCTACAATGAGCAGTTCTTC.

The CDR3 nucleotides read TGTGCCAGCAGTCCCGGGACTACAACCTACGAGCAGTACTTC. This sequence encodes CASSPGTTTYEQYF. This chain links TRBV12-3 or TRBV12-4 with TRBJ2-7; TRBD2 matches 7 bases. The CDR3 covers 14 residues. The junction had 6 bases not matched to a gene; V was cut back by 5 bases and J by 2 bases.

The CDR3: CASSLIGLDQPQHF. Here the CDR3 DNA reads TGTGCCAGCAGCTTGATCGGGTTGGATCAGCCCCAGCATTTT. The chain uses TRBV5-6 and TRBJ1-5; D is undetermined. The germline V and J ends were trimmed by 1 base and 5 bases, with 10 bases remaining between them. This CDR3 is built from 14 residues. Germline V CDR1 and CDR2: SGHDT, YYEEEE.

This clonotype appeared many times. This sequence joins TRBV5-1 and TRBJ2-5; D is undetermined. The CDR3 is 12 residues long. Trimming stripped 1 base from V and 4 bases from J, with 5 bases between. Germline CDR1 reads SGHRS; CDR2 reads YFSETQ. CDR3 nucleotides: TGCGCCAGCAGCTTGATGGGAGAGACCCAGTACTTC. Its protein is CASSLMGETQYF.

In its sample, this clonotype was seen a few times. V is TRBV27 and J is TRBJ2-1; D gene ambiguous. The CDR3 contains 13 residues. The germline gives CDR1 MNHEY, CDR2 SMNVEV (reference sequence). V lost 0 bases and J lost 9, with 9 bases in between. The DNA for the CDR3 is TGTGCCAGCAGTTTATCAGTCCGGTCTGAGCAGTTCTTC. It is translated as CASSLSVRSEQFF.

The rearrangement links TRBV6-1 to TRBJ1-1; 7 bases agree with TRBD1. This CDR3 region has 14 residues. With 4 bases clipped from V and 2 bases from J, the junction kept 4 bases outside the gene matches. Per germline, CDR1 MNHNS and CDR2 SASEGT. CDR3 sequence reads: CASSADRVNTEAFF. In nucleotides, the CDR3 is TGTGCCAGCAGTGCAGACAGGGTCAACACTGAAGCTTTCTTT.

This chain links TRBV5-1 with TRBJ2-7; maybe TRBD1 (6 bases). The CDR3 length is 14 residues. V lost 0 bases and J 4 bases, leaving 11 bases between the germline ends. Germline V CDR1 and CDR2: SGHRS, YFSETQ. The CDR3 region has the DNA TGCGCCAGCAGCTTGGGCAGGGGTGTATACGAGCAGTACTTC. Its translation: CASSLGRGVYEQYF.

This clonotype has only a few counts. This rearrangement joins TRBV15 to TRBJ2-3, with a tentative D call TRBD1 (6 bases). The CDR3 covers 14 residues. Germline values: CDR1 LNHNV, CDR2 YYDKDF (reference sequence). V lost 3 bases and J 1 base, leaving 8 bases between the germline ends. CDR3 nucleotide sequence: TGTGCCACCAGCAGTAGACAGGGCACAGATACGCAGTATTTT. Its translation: CATSSRQGTDTQYF. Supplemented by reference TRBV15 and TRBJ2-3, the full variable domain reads DAMVIQNPRYQVTQFGKPVTLSCSQTLNHNVMYWYQQKSSQAPKLLFHYYDKDFNNEADTPDNFQSRRPNTSFCFLDIRSPGLGDTAMYLCATSSRQGTDTQYFGPGTRLTVL.

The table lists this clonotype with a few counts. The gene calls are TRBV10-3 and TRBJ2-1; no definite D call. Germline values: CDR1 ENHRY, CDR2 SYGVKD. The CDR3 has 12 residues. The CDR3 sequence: CAVGGGDNEQFF. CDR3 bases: TGTGCAGTGGGCGGCGGTGACAATGAGCAGTTCTTC.

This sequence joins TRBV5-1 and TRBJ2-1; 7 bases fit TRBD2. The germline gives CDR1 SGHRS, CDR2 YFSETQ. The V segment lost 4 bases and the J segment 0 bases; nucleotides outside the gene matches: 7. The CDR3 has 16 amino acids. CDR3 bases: TGCGCCAGCAGCGGACCTAGCGGCAACTCCTACAATGAGCAGTTCTTC. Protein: CASSGPSGNSYNEQFF.

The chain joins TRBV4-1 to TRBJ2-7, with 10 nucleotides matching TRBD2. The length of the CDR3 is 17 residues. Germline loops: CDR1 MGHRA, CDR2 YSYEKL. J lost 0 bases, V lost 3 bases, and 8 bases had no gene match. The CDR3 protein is CASSQSPGTSVSYEQYF. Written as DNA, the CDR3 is TGCGCCAGCAGCCAGTCACCAGGGACTAGCGTCTCCTACGAGCAGTACTTC.

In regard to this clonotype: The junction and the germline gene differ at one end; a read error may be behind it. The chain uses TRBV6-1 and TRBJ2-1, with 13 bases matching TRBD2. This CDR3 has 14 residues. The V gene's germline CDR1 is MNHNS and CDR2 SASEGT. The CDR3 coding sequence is TGTGCCAGCACACGGACTAGCGGGAGTAATGACCAGTTCTTC. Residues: CASTRTSGSNDQFF.

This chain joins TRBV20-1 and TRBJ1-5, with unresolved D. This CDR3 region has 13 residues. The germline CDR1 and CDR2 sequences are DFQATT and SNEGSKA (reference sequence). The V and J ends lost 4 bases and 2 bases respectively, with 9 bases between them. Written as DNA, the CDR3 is TGCAGTGCTAAGCGAGGCGGCAATCAGCCCCAGCATTTT. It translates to CSAKRGGNQPQHF.

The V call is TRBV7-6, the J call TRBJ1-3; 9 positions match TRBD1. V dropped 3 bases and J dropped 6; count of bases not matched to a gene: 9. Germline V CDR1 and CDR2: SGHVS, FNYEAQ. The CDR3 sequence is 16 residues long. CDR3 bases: TGTGCCAGCAGCTTTAGCCTACGGACAGGGGAAAACACCATATATTTT. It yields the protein CASSFSLRTGENTIYF.

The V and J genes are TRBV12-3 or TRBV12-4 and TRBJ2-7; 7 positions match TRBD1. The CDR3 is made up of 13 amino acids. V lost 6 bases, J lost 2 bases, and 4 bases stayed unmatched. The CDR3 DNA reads TGTGCCAGCAGATTGGGACAGACCTACGAGCAGTACTTC. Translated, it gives CASRLGQTYEQYF.

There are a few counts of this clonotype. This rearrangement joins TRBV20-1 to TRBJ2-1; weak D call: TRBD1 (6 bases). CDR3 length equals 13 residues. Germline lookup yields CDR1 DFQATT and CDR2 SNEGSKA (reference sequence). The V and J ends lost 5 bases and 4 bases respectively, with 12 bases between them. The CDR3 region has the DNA TGCAGTGCTGGGGGACACACTTACAATGAGCAGTTCTTC. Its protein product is CSAGGHTYNEQFF.

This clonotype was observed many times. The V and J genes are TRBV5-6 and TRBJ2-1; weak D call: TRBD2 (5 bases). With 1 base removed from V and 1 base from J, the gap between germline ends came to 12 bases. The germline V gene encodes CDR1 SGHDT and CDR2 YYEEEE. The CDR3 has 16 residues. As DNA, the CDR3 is TGTGCCAGCAGCTTGTTACTAGTAGGGTCCTACAATGAGCAGTTCTTC. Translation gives CASSLLLVGSYNEQFF.

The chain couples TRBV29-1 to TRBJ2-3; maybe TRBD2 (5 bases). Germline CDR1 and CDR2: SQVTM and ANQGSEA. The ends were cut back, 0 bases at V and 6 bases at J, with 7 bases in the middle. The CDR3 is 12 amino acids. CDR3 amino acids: CSVEDSGDTQYF. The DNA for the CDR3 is TGCAGCGTTGAAGATTCGGGGGATACGCAGTATTTT.

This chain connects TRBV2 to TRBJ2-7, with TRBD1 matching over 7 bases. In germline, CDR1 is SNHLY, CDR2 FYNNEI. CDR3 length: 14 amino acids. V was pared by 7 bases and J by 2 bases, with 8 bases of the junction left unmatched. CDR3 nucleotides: TGTGCCAGCAAAGTTGGGACAGAACCCTACGAGCAGTACTTC. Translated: CASKVGTEPYEQYF.

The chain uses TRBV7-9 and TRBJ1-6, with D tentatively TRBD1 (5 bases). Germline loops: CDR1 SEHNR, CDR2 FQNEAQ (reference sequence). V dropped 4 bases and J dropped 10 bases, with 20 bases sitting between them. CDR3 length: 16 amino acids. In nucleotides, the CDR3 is TGTGCCAGCAGCTCCGGGCGGGCAGGGTGGGGGTCACCCCTCCACTTT. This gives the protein CASSSGRAGWGSPLHF.

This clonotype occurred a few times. The CDR3 sequence: CASSQAGGMGQPQHF. The CDR3, as DNA: TGTGCCAGCAGCCAAGCAGGGGGCATGGGTCAGCCCCAGCATTTT. V usage is TRBV6-1 and J usage is TRBJ1-5; TRBD1 matches 8 bases. The CDR3 is 15 amino acids. The germline gives CDR1 MNHNS, CDR2 SASEGT. V was clipped by 6 bases and J by 6 bases; unmatched bases: 10.

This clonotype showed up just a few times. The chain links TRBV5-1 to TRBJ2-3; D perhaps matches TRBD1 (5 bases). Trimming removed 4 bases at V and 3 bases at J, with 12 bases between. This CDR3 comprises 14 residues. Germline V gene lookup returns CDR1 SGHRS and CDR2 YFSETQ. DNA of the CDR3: TGCGCCAGCAGCGCACGACAGACTACAGATACGCAGTATTTT. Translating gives CASSARQTTDTQYF. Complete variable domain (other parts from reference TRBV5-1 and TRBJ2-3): KAGVTQTPRYLIKTRGQQVTLSCSPISGHRSVSWYQQTPGQGLQFLFEYFSETQRNKGNFPGRFSGRQFSNSRSEMNVSTLELGDSALYLCASSARQTTDTQYFGPGTRLTVL.

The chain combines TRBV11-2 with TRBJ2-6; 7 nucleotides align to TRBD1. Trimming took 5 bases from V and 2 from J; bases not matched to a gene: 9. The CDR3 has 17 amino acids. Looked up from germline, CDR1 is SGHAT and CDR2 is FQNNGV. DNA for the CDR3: TGTGCCAGCAGCCCTGGGTGGCAGGGGGCTGGGGCCAACGTCCTGACTTTC. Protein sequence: CASSPGWQGAGANVLTF.

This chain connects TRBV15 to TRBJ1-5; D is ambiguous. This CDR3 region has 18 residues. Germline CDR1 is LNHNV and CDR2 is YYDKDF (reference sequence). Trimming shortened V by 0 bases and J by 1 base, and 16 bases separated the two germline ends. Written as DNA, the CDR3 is TGTGCCACCAGCAGAGATACCATGGGGAGATCGAGCAATCAGCCCCAGCATTTT. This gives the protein CATSRDTMGRSSNQPQHF.